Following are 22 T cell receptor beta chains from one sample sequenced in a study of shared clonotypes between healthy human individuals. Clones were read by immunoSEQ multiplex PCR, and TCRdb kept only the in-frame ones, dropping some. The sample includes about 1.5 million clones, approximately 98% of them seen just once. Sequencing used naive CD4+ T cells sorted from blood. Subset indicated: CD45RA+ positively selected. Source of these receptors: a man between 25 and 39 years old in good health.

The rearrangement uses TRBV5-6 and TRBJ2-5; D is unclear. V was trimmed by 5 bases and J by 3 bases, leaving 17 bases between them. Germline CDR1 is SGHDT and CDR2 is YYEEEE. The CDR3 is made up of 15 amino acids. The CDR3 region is CASSQGVGRKETQYF. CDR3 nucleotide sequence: TGTGCCAGCAGTCAAGGCGTTGGCAGAAAAGAGACCCAGTACTTC.

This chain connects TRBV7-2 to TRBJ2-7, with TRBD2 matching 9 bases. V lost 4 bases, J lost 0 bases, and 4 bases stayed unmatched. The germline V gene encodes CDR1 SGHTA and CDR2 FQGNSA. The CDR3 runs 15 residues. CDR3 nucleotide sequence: TGTGCCAGCAGCTCTAGCGGGGCCCCCTCCTACGAGCAGTACTTC. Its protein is CASSSSGAPSYEQYF.

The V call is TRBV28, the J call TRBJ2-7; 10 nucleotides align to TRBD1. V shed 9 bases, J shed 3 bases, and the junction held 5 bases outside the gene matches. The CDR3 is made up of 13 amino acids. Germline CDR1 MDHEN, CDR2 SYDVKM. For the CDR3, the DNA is TGTGCCAGTAGGGACAGGGGTTTCTACGAGCAGTACTTC. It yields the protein CASRDRGFYEQYF.

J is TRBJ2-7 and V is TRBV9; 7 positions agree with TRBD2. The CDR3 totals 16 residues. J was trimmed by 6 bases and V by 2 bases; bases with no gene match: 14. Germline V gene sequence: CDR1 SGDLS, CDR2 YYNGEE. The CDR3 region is CASSVILGEGPPEQYF. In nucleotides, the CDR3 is TGTGCCAGCAGCGTGATTTTGGGGGAGGGCCCTCCCGAGCAGTACTTC.

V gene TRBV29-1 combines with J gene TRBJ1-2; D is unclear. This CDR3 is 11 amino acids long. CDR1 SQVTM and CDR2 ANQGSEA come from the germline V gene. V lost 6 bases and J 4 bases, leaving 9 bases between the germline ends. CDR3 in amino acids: CSVPLGYGYTF. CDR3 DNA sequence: TGCAGCGTGCCCCTCGGCTATGGCTACACCTTC.

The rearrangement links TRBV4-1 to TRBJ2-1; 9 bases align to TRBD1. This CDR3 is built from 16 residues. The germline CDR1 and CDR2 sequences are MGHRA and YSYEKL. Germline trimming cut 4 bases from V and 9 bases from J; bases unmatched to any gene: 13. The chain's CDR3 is CASSRHPGQGIGEQFF. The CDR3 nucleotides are TGCGCCAGCAGCCGGCATCCGGGACAGGGTATAGGTGAGCAGTTCTTC.

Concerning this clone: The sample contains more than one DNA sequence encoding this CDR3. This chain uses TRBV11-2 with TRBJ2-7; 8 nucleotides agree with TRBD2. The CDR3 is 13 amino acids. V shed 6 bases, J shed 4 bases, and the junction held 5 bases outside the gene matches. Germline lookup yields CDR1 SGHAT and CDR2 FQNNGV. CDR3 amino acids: CASRTSGAYEQYF. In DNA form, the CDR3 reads TGTGCCAGCAGAACTAGCGGAGCGTACGAGCAGTACTTC. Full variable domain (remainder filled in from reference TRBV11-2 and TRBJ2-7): EAGVAQSPRYKIIEKRQSVAFWCNPISGHATLYWYQQILGQGPKLLIQFQNNGVVDDSQLPKDRFSAERLKGVDSTLKIQPAKLEDSAVYLCASRTSGAYEQYFGPGTRLTVT.

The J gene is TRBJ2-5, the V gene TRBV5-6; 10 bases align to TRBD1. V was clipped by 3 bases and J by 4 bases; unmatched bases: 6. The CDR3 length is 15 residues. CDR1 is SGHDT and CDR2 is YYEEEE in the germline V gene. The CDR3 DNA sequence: TGTGCCAGCAGCTGGGAGGGACAGGGGTTAGAGACCCAGTACTTC. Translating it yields CASSWEGQGLETQYF.

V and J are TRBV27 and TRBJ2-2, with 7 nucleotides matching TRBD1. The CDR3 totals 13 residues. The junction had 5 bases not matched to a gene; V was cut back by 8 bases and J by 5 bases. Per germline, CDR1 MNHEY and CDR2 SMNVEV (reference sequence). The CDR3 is CASGYRGTGELFF. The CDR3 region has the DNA TGTGCCAGCGGGTACAGGGGTACCGGGGAGCTGTTTTTT.

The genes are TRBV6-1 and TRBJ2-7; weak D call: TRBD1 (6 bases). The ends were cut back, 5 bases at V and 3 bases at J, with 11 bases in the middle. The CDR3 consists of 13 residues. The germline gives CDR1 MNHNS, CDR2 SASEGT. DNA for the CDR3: TGTGCCAGCAGTCAATTACAGGGCTACGAGCAGTACTTC. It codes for CASSQLQGYEQYF.

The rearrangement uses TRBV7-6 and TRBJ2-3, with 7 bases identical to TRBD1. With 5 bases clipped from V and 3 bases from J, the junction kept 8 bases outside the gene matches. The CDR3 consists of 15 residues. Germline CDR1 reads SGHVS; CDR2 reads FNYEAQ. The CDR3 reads CASSVTGSWTDTQYF. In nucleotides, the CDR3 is TGTGCCAGCAGCGTGACAGGGAGTTGGACAGATACGCAGTATTTT.

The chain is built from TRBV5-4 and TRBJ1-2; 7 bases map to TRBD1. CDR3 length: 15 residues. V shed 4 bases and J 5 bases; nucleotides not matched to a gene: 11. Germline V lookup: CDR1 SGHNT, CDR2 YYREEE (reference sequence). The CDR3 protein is CASSHGQVPEYGYTF. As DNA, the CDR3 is TGTGCCAGCAGCCACGGACAGGTCCCGGAATATGGCTACACCTTC.

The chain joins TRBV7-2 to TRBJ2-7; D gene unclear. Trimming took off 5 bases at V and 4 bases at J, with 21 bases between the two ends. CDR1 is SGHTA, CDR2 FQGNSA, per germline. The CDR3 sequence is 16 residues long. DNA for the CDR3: TGTGCCAGCAGCCCTCAATCGCGTAGGAGTTTTTACGAGCAGTACTTC. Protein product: CASSPQSRRSFYEQYF.

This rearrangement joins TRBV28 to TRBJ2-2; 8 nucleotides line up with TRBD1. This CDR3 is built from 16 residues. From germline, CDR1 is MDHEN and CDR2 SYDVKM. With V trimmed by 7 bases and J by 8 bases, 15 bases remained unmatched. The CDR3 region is CASIQTDRAWGGELFF. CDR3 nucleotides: TGTGCCAGCATCCAAACGGACAGGGCGTGGGGAGGGGAGCTGTTTTTT.

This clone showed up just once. The CDR3 coding sequence is TGTGCCAGCTCTCCAGTAGGCCACCTCACAGATACGCAGTATTTT. Its translation is CASSPVGHLTDTQYF. The V call is TRBV18, the J call TRBJ2-3; D not resolved. V lost 6 bases and J 2 bases, leaving 15 bases between the germline ends. Germline lookup yields CDR1 KGHSH and CDR2 LQKENI. The CDR3 has 15 amino acids. The full variable domain, its missing parts supplied by reference TRBV18 and TRBJ2-3, is NAGVMQNPRHLVRRRGQEARLRCSPMKGHSHVYWYRQLPEEGLKFMVYLQKENIIDESGMPKERFSAEFPKEGPSILRIQQVVRGDSAAYFCASSPVGHLTDTQYFGPGTRLTVL.

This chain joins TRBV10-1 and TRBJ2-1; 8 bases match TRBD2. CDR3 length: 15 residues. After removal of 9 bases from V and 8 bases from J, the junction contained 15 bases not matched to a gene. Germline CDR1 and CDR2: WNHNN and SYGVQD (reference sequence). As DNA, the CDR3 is TGCGCCAGACCTAGCGAAGCGGGAGAGCTGGATGAGCAGTTCTTC. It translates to CARPSEAGELDEQFF.

This CDR3 is CASSDPFLGEQYF. For the CDR3, the DNA is TGCGCCAGCAGTGATCCCTTTCTCGGGGAGCAGTACTTC. The V call is TRBV10-1, the J call TRBJ2-7, with no clear D. The CDR3 loop spans 13 amino acids. Germline V CDR1 and CDR2: WNHNN, SYGVQD (reference sequence). V lost 3 bases, J lost 7 bases, and 13 bases lay in between.

The CDR3 nucleotides read TGTGCCAGCAGCAAAGTCAGCAGGGTCAATGAGCAGTTCTTC. This gives the protein CASSKVSRVNEQFF. The chain employs TRBV21-1 and TRBJ2-1; the table's D call TRBD1 went unverified against the DNA. TRBV21-1 is reported as a pseudogene. The CDR3 has 14 residues.

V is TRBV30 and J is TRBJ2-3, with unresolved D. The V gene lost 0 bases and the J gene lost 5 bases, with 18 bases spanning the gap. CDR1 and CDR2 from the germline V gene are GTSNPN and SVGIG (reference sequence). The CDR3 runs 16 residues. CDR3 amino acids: CAWSVLKGVAGDTQYF. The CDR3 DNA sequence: TGTGCCTGGAGTGTACTCAAGGGTGTAGCAGGAGATACGCAGTATTTT.

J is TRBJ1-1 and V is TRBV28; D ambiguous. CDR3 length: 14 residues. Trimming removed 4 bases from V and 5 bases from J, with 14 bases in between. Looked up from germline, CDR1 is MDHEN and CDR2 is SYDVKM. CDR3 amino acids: CASSYPNGGTEAFF. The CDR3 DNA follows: TGTGCCAGCAGTTACCCCAACGGAGGGACTGAAGCTTTCTTT.

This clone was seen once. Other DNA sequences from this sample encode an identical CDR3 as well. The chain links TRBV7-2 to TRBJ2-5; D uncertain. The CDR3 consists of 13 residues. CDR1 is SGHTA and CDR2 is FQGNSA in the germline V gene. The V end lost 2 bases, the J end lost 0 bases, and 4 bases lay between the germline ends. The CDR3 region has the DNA TGTGCCAGCAGCTTAAGGTACCAAGAGACCCAGTACTTC. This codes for CASSLRYQETQYF.

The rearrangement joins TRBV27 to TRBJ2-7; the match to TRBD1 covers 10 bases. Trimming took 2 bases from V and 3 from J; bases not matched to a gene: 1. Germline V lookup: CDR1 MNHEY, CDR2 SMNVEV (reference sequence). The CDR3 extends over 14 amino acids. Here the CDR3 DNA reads TGTGCCAGCAGTTTAGGGGACAGGGGCTACGAGCAGTACTTC. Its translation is CASSLGDRGYEQYF.